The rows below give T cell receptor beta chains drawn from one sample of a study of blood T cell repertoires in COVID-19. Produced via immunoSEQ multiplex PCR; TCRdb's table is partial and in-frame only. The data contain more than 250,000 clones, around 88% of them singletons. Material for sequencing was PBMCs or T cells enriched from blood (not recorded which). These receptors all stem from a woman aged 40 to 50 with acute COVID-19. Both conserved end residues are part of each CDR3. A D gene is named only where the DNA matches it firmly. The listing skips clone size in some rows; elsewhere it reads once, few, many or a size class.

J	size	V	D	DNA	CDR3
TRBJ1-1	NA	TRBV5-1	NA	TGCGCCAGCAGTTTAACAGGCAACACTGAAGCTTTCTTT	CASSLTGNTEAFF
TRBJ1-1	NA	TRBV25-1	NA	TGTGCCAGCAGTCGAGGGCGGGACACTGAAGCTTTCTTT	CASSRGRDTEAFF
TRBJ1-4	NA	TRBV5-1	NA	TGCGCCAGCAGCTACCAACCGAGGAAGCGGGGTGAAAAACTGTTTTTT	CASSYQPRKRGEKLFF
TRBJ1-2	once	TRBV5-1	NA	TGCGCCAGCAGCTTGGGAGGATTCGTTGATGGCTACACCTTC	CASSLGGFVDGYTF
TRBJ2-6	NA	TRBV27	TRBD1	TGTGCCAGCAGTTGGACAGGGGTTGGGGCCAACGTCCTGACTTTC	CASSWTGVGANVLTF
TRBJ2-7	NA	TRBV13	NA	TGTGCCAGCAGCTCCCGACAGAACCTCTACGAGCAGTACTTC	CASSSRQNLYEQYF
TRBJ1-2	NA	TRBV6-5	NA	TGTGCCAGCAGTTACCAGGGACAAGGCTATGGCTACACCTTC	CASSYQGQGYGYTF
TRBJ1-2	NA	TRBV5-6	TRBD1	TGTGCCAGCAGCAACAGGGGGCCTAGATATGGCTACACCTTC	CASSNRGPRYGYTF
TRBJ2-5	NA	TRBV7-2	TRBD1	TGTGCCAGCAGCTCGGGACAGGGAAAGACCCAGTACTTC	CASSSGQGKTQYF
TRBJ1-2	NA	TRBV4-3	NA	TGCGCCAGCAGCCAAGACGTTCGGACAATGGGCTATGGCTACACCTTC	CASSQDVRTMGYGYTF
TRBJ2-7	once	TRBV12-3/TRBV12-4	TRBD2	TGTGCCAGCAGTATAGGGACTAGCAGCGAGCAGTACTTC	CASSIGTSSEQYF
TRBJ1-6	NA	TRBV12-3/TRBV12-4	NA	TGTGCCAGCAGCTCGGCGGGGGCCGGGACCCTCCACTTT	CASSSAGAGTLHF
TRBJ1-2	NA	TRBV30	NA	TGTGCCTGGAGTGTATTACACCGGAGTGGCTACACCTTC	CAWSVLHRSGYTF
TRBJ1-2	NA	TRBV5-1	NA	TGCGCCAGCAGCTTGGATCCAGGATATGGCTACACCTTC	CASSLDPGYGYTF
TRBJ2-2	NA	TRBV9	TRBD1	TGTGCCAGCGGAATGCACAGGGGGCGGACCGGGGAGCTGTTTTTT	CASGMHRGRTGELFF
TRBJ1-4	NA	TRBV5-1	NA	TGCGCCAGCGGCGCGGGTGCAACTAATGAAAAACTGTTTTTT	CASGAGATNEKLFF
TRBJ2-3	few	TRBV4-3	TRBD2	TGCGCCAGCAGCCACGACACACTAGCGGGAGGGAACTCCGATACGCAGTATTTT	CASSHDTLAGGNSDTQYF
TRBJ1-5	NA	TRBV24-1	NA	TGTGCCACCAGTGATCCGGGGGAGAGCAATCAGCCCCAGCATTTT	CATSDPGESNQPQHF
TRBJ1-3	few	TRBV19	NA	TGTGCCAGTAGTACCCTAAACTCTGGAAACACCATATATTTT	CASSTLNSGNTIYF
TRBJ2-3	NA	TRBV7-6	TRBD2	TGTGCCAGCAGCTTCGCCCGGGAGGAGTGGCCAGATACGCAGTATTTT	CASSFAREEWPDTQYF
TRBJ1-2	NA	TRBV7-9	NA	TGTGCCAGCAGCTTAGCGCAGGATGGCTATGGCTACACCTTC	CASSLAQDGYGYTF
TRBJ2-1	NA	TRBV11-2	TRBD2	TGTGCCAGCAGCTTAGATAAGGCTAAGCGGGAGGAGGATGAGCAGTTCTTC	CASSLDKAKREEDEQFF
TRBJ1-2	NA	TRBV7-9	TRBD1	TGTGCCAGCAGCTTCTCCGCCGACAGGGGCGCGTATGGCTACACCTTC	CASSFSADRGAYGYTF
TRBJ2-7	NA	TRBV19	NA	TGTGCCAGTAGTATAGATCTCGGACAACCCTACGAGCAGTACTTC	CASSIDLGQPYEQYF
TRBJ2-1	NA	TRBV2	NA	TGTGCCAGCAGTGAATCTAGGGCGGGACCCTACAATGAGCAGTTCTTC	CASSESRAGPYNEQFF
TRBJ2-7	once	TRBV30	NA	TGTGCCTGGGATAGTGGGCCATACGAGCAGTACTTC	CAWDSGPYEQYF
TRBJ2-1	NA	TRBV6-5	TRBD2	TGTGCCAGCAGTTACTCGACGACTAGCGGGAGTGAGCAGTTCTTC	CASSYSTTSGSEQFF
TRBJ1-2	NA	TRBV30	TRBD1	TGTGCCTGTTCTCCGACAGGGTTCGGCTATGGCTACACCTTC	CACSPTGFGYGYTF
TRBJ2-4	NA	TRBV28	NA	TGTGCCAGCAGTTTATCGGGGAGCATTCAGTACTTC	CASSLSGSIQYF
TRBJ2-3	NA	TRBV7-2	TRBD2	TGTGCCAGCAGCTTAGCAGTACTAGCGGGACACACAGATACGCAGTATTTT	CASSLAVLAGHTDTQYF
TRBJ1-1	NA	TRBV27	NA	TGTGCCAGCAGTTTACTTAATCGACAGGATCCTGCTTTCTTT	CASSLLNRQDPAFF
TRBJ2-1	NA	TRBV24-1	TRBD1	TGTGCCACCAGTGATTTGCCCGGGACAGGGGCCCTACTCTTCTCCTACAATGAGCAGTTCTTC	CATSDLPGTGALLFSYNEQFF
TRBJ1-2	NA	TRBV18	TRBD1	TGTGCCAGCTCACCAAACGACAGGGGGCCAGACTATGGCTACACCTTC	CASSPNDRGPDYGYTF
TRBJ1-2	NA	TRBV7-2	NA	TGTGCCAGCAGCTACGCCACAGGGACGGGTGGCTACACCTTC	CASSYATGTGGYTF
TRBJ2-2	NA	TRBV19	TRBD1	TGTGCCAGTAGTCCGCGACAGGGACACGGGGAGCTGTTTTTT	CASSPRQGHGELFF
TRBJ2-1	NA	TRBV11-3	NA	TGTGCCAGCAGCTTAGACTTCGCGGGGGCTCGAGATGAGCAGTTCTTC	CASSLDFAGARDEQFF
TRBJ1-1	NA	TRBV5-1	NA	TGCGCCAGCAGCTTGGGCAGGGTTTTCAGCACTGAAGCTTTCTTT	CASSLGRVFSTEAFF
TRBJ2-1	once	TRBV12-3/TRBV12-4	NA	TGTGCCAGCAGTAAGAGAAATGAGCAGTTCTTC	CASSKRNEQFF